The sequence of this T cell receptor (beta chain) was determined in a study of CD8 T cells in ankylosing spondylitis. Via MiXCR, TCRdb re-called the 5' RACE reads, giving one row per CDR3 protein. Altogether about 330,000 distinct CDR3 sequences are present, 6.5% to 10% being singletons, with the ten largest covering 14% to 15%. Germline V CDR1 and CDR2: MNHEY, SVGAGI. This CDR3 region has 12 residues. V was cut by 0 bases and J by 19 bases, with 13 bases left in between. Whole-study results and caveats: A TCR beta motif made of eight highly homologous variants seemed typical of ankylosing spondylitis blood. Disease-associated clones were reportedly significantly overrepresented in matched ankylosing spondylitis synovial fluid.

Worth noting for this clonotype: Antigen: not known.

The sample consisted of blood, either unsorted or a sorted T cell fraction (not recorded which). This chain uses TRBV6-5 with TRBJ1-6; D is perhaps TRBD1 (6 bases). This TCR was recovered from a male donor with ankylosing spondylitis. The CDR3 here is CASSYSGGSPHF. The CDR3 DNA is TGTGCCAGCAGTTACTCGGGGGGCTCCCCACACTTT.